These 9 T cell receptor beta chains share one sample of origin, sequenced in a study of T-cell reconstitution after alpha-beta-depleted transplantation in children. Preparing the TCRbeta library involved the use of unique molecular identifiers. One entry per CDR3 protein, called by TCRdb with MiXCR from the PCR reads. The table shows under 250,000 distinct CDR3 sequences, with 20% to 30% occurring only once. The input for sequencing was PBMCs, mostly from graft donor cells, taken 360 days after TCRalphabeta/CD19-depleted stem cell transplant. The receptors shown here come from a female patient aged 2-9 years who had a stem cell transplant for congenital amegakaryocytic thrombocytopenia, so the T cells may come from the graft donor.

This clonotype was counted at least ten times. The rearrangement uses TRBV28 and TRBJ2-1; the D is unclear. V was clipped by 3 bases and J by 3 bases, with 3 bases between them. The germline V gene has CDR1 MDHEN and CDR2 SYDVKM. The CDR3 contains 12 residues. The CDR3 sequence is CASSFDYNEQFF. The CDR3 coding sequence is TGTGCCAGCAGTTTTGACTACAATGAGCAGTTCTTC. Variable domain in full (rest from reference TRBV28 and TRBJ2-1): DVKVTQSSRYLVKRTGEKVFLECVQDMDHENMFWYRQDPGLGLRLIYFSYDVKMKEKGDIPEGYSVSREKKERFSLILESASTNQTSMYLCASSFDYNEQFFGPGTRLTVL.

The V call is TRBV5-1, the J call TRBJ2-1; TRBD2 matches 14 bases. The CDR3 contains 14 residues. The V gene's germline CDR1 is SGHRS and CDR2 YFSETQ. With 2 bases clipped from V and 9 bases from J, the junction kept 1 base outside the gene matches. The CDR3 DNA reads TGCGCCAGCAGCTTCGGACTAGCGGGGGGTGAGCAGTTCTTC. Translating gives CASSFGLAGGEQFF.

Written as DNA, the CDR3 is TGCGCCAGCAGCCAAGATGGGGGAGTAGGAGGCTTGCGAGAAAAACTGTTTTTT. Residues: CASSQDGGVGGLREKLFF. The chain joins TRBV4-1 to TRBJ1-4, with a possible D match to TRBD1 (5 bases). CDR1 is MGHRA, CDR2 YSYEKL, per germline. The CDR3 consists of 18 residues. The ends were cut back, 0 bases at V and 8 bases at J, with 22 bases in the middle.

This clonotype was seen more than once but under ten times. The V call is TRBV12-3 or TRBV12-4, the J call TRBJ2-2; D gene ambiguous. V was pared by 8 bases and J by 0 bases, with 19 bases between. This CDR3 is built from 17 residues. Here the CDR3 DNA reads TGTGCCAGCGATTCCGGGTTGAGAGGAACGAACACCGGGGAGCTGTTTTTT. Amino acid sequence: CASDSGLRGTNTGELFF.

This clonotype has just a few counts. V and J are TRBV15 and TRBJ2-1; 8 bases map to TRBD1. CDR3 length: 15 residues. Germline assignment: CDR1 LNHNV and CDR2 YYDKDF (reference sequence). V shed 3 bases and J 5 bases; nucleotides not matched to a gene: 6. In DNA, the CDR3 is TGTGCCACCAGCAGGACAGGGGTGTCTCACAATGAGCAGTTCTTC. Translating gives CATSRTGVSHNEQFF. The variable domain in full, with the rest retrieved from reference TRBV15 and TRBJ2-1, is DAMVIQNPRYQVTQFGKPVTLSCSQTLNHNVMYWYQQKSSQAPKLLFHYYDKDFNNEADTPDNFQSRRPNTSFCFLDIRSPGLGDTAMYLCATSRTGVSHNEQFFGPGTRLTVL.

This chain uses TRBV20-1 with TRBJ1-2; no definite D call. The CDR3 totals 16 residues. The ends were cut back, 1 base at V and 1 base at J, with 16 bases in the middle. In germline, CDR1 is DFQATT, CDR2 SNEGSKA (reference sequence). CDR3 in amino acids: CSARVPGLTRNYGYTF. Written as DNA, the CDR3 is TGCAGTGCTAGAGTTCCCGGGCTAACCCGTAACTATGGCTACACCTTC.

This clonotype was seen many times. This chain's CDR3 is CASSFLGSGANVLTF. The CDR3, as DNA: TGTGCCAGCAGTTTCCTAGGCTCTGGGGCCAACGTCCTGACTTTC. J is TRBJ2-6 and V is TRBV28; D gene unclear. The V end lost 3 bases, the J end lost 0 bases, and 6 bases lay between the germline ends. The CDR3 covers 15 residues. Germline-derived CDR1 and CDR2 are MDHEN and SYDVKM.

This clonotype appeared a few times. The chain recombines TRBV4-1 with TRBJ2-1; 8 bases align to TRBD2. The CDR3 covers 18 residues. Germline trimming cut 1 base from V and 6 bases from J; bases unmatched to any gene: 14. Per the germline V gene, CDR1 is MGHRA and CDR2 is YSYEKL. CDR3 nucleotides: TGCGCCAGCAGCCAAGGCGGGGAAGCGGGGGACCTGACCAATGAGCAGTTCTTC. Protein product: CASSQGGEAGDLTNEQFF.

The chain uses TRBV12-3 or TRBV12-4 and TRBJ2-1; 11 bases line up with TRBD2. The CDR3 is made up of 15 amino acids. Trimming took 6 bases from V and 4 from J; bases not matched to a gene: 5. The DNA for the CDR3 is TGTGCCAGCAGAACTACTAGCGGGGGTTACAATGAGCAGTTCTTC. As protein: CASRTTSGGYNEQFF.